Following are 8 T cell receptor beta chains from one sample sequenced in a study of cytomegalovirus exposure and HLA in healthy donors. In the PCR, 60 Vbeta and 13 Jbeta primers were used. TCRdb keeps only in-frame clones here, not all; method: immunoSEQ multiplex PCR. The sample contains fewer than 150,000 clones, around 83% of which appear only once. The material sequenced was PBMCs. The source of these receptors is a woman aged 25 to 39 in good health and CMV-seropositive.

The J gene is TRBJ1-1, the V gene TRBV19; 10 bases are shared with TRBD1. J gave up 3 bases and V 6 bases, and 10 bases lay outside the gene matches. This CDR3 is 16 amino acids long. CDR1 and CDR2 (germline): LNHDA, SQIVND (reference sequence). The CDR3 spells CASSRGRGQGHTEAFF. The DNA of the CDR3 is TGTGCCAGTAGCCGGGGGCGGGGACAGGGGCACACTGAAGCTTTCTTT.

The chain has TRBV7-9 and TRBJ1-5; 7 nucleotides match TRBD1. Germline V gene data show CDR1 as SEHNR and CDR2 as FQNEAQ (reference sequence). The CDR3 is 16 amino acids. The V and J ends lost 6 bases and 0 bases, in that order; junction bases with no gene match: 8. In DNA form, the CDR3 reads TGTGCCAGCAGTCAGACGACAGGGTATAGCAATCAGCCCCAGCATTTT. Translation gives CASSQTTGYSNQPQHF.

The chain is built from TRBV28 and TRBJ2-5, with 10 bases aligning to TRBD1. Trimming cost V 4 bases and J 1 base; bases outside gene matches: 6. CDR3 length: 16 amino acids. The germline gives CDR1 MDHEN, CDR2 SYDVKM. CDR3 sequence (DNA): TGTGCCAGCAGTTGGGAGGGGACAGGGGCCCAAGAGACCCAGTACTTC. Its protein is CASSWEGTGAQETQYF.

V and J are TRBV30 and TRBJ1-4; 8 bases agree with TRBD1. The CDR3 loop spans 12 amino acids. The V segment lost 6 bases and the J segment 7 bases; nucleotides outside the gene matches: 4. The germline CDR1 and CDR2 sequences are GTSNPN and SVGIG (reference sequence). The CDR3 is CACDRGGEKLFF. The CDR3 coding sequence is TGTGCCTGTGACAGGGGAGGTGAAAAACTGTTTTTT.

The chain links TRBV6-1 to TRBJ2-1; 10 bases align to TRBD2. With 4 bases clipped from V and 0 bases from J, the junction kept 3 bases outside the gene matches. The CDR3 is 16 amino acids. Per germline, CDR1 MNHNS and CDR2 SASEGT. The CDR3 DNA sequence: TGTGCCAGCAGTGCCCTAGCGGGAGACTCCTACAATGAGCAGTTCTTC. Translating gives CASSALAGDSYNEQFF.

CDR3 sequence reads: CSVEDPRGYGYTF. The CDR3 nucleotides read TGCAGCGTTGAAGATCCCCGGGGTTATGGCTACACCTTC. The V call is TRBV29-1, the J call TRBJ1-2; D gene ambiguous. This CDR3 region has 13 residues. V was shortened by 0 bases and J by 5 bases, with 10 bases between the two germline ends. Germline CDR1 and CDR2: SQVTM and ANQGSEA.

The chain joins TRBV27 to TRBJ2-1, with 10 bases fitting TRBD1. CDR3 length: 14 residues. CDR1 and CDR2 from the germline V gene are MNHEY and SMNVEV (reference sequence). The trim removed 2 bases at V and 9 bases at J, leaving 4 bases unmatched. CDR3 sequence (DNA): TGTGCCAGCAGTTTAGAGGGACAGGGGTTTGAGCAGTTCTTC. This translates into CASSLEGQGFEQFF.

This chain connects TRBV27 to TRBJ1-2, with D possibly matching TRBD1 (6 bases). This CDR3 comprises 19 residues. V gave up 2 bases and J gave up 0 bases, with 22 bases separating them. From germline, CDR1 is MNHEY and CDR2 SMNVEV (reference sequence). The CDR3 protein is CASSLRPYMEAGANYGYTF. CDR3 DNA: TGTGCCAGCAGTTTAAGGCCCTACATGGAGGCAGGGGCTAACTATGGCTACACCTTC.